This T cell receptor beta chain was sequenced in a study of shared T cell receptors in the human thymus. V trimming: 4 bases; J trimming: 7 bases; junction bases outside the gene matches: 8. Germline V gene data show CDR1 as SGHNT and CDR2 as YYREEE (reference sequence). The CDR3 totals 14 residues. TCRdb's table, derived via immunoSEQ multiplex PCR, lists solely in-frame clones and lacks some. Among almost 550,000 clones, around 82% were seen once, and the ten largest hold 0.013%. The same sample was also used in a study of human thymus T cells.

The material sequenced was thymocytes. The clonotype originates from a boy under three years old with a congenital heart defect. V is TRBV5-4 and J is TRBJ2-1, with TRBD2 identical over 7 bases. CDR3 region: CASSPPPGGNEQFF. CDR3 DNA sequence: TGTGCCAGCAGCCCCCCCCCGGGAGGTAATGAGCAGTTCTTC.